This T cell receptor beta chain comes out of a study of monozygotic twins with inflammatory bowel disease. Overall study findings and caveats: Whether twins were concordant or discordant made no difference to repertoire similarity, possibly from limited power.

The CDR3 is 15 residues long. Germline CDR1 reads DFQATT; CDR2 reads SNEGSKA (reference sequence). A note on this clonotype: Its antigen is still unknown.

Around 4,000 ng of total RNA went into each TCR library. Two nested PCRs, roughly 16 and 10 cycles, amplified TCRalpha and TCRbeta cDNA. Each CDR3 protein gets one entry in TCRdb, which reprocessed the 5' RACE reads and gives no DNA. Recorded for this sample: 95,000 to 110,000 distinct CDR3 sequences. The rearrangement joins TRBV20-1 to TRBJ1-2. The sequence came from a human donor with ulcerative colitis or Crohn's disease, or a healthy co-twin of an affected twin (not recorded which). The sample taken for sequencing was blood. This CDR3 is CSASRAATDGRGYTF.